The 18 T cell receptor beta chains given below trace back to one sample, sequenced in a study of prognosis after radiotherapy for stage I lung cancer. With two-round multiplex PCR, TCR beta CDR3 sequences were amplified from genomic DNA. Primers were specific to each TRBV and TRBJ gene in first-round PCR. One entry per CDR3 protein results from TCRdb running MiXCR on the multiplex PCR reads. Seen here are tens of thousands of distinct CDR3 sequences, around a third observed once, and the top ten hold about a tenth. Sequenced material: PBMCs, taken before or after stereotactic body radiation therapy (not recorded which). The receptor source for this set is a donor aged 50 or older with non-small cell lung cancer.

Regarding this clonotype: Only one base separates this from a far larger clonotype, so it likely reflects a read error. This chain joins TRBV7-9 and TRBJ2-1, with D perhaps TRBD1 (5 bases). The V gene lost 3 bases and the J gene lost 4 bases, with 10 bases spanning the gap. CDR3 size: 14 residues. Germline V gene sequence: CDR1 SEHNR, CDR2 FQNEAQ (reference sequence). The CDR3 reads CASSLGLSYNEQFF. DNA of the CDR3: TGTGCCAGCAGCTTGGGGCTATCGTACAATGAGCAGTTCTTC.

This clonotype was seen repeatedly, ten times or more. This sequence joins TRBV6-1 and TRBJ1-2, with 7 bases fitting TRBD1. With V trimmed by 6 bases and J by 7 bases, 20 bases remained unmatched. The CDR3 contains 17 residues. Germline loops: CDR1 MNHNS, CDR2 SASEGT. CDR3 residues: CASSSIRDSMLNSGYTF. Here the CDR3 DNA reads TGTGCCAGCAGCTCTATCCGGGACAGTATGTTGAACAGTGGCTACACCTTC.

Concerning this clonotype: A much larger clone differs from this one at a single base, so this may be a read error. The chain recombines TRBV29-1 with TRBJ2-6, with 7 nucleotides matching TRBD1. CDR1 SQVTM and CDR2 ANQGSEA come from the germline V gene. With V trimmed by 8 bases and J by 3 bases, 13 bases remained unmatched. The CDR3 is made up of 16 amino acids. CDR3: CSLQQGQVFGANVLTF. CDR3 coding DNA: TGCAGCCTTCAACAAGGACAGGTATTTGGGGCCAACGTCCTGACTTTC.

This clonotype appeared many times. The J gene is TRBJ2-7, the V gene TRBV6-1, with D unresolved. The CDR3 has 10 amino acids. The V gene lost 7 bases and the J gene lost 1 base, with 2 bases spanning the gap. Germline CDR1 reads MNHNS; CDR2 reads SASEGT. The chain's CDR3 is CASNSYEQYF. For the CDR3, the DNA is TGTGCCAGCAATTCCTACGAGCAGTACTTC.

This clonotype was recorded a few times. A read error may explain this, as a much larger clone is one base away. J is TRBJ2-1 and V is TRBV4-1, with unresolved D. The CDR3 contains 13 residues. Trimming took off 7 bases at V and 7 bases at J, with 14 bases between the two ends. In germline, CDR1 is MGHRA, CDR2 YSYEKL. The CDR3 nucleotides read TGCGCCAGCATCCCCCGAGCTGGGAATGAGCAGTTCTTC. This encodes CASIPRAGNEQFF.

The sample holds a few counts of this clonotype. A single base separates this from a much larger clone, so it may be a read error. The chain couples TRBV29-1 to TRBJ1-2; the D is unclear. Germline V gene sequence: CDR1 SQVTM, CDR2 ANQGSEA. The CDR3 runs to 12 residues. The V gene lost 4 bases and the J gene lost 3 bases, with 9 bases spanning the gap. The CDR3 nucleotides are TGCAGCGTTGGGTACAGTTACTATGGCTACACCTTC. The encoded protein is CSVGYSYYGYTF.

On this clonotype: A read error is the likely source, as a far larger clone sits one nucleotide away. This sequence joins TRBV7-9 and TRBJ2-7; TRBD1 might be the D (6 bases). From germline, CDR1 is SEHNR and CDR2 FQNEAQ (reference sequence). CDR3 length: 15 residues. The CDR3 sequence is CASRSSGHPSYDQYF. The CDR3 region has the DNA TGTGCCAGCAGATCATCGGGACATCCGTCCTACGATCAGTACTTC.

This clonotype was recorded at least ten times. The chain joins TRBV28 to TRBJ2-7; TRBD1 aligns across 7 bases. V was pared by 4 bases and J by 2 bases, with 2 bases of the junction left unmatched. From germline, CDR1 is MDHEN and CDR2 SYDVKM. The length of the CDR3 is 13 residues. The CDR3 bases are TGTGCCAGCAGTTGGACAGGAACCTACGAGCAGTACTTC. Translated, it gives CASSWTGTYEQYF. The variable domain in full, with the rest retrieved from reference TRBV28 and TRBJ2-7, is DVKVTQSSRYLVKRTGEKVFLECVQDMDHENMFWYRQDPGLGLRLIYFSYDVKMKEKGDIPEGYSVSREKKERFSLILESASTNQTSMYLCASSWTGTYEQYFGPGTRLTVT.

On this clonotype: A clone one base away is much larger, so this may be a read error. This chain connects TRBV28 to TRBJ1-1; D unresolved. The V and J ends lost 0 bases and 1 base respectively, with 6 bases between them. The CDR3 consists of 14 residues. Germline V gives CDR1 MDHEN, CDR2 SYDVKM. The CDR3 sequence: CASSLWGWNTEAFF. In nucleotides, the CDR3 is TGTGCCAGCAGTTTATGGGGGTGGAACACTGAAGCTTTCTTT. Full variable domain (rest looked up from reference TRBV28 and TRBJ1-1): DVKVTQSSRYLVKRTGEKVFLECVQDMDHENMFWYRQDPGLGLRLIYFSYDVKMKEKGDIPEGYSVSREKKERFSLILESASTNQTSMYLCASSLWGWNTEAFFGQGTRLTVV.

The genes are TRBV25-1 and TRBJ2-6; D possibly matches TRBD1 or TRBD2 (5 bases each). V lost 10 bases and J lost 6, with 19 bases in between. Germline V gene data show CDR1 as MGHDK and CDR2 as SYGVNS. This CDR3 spans 15 amino acids. The CDR3 is CAITASGRVANVLTF. As DNA, the CDR3 is TGTGCCATCACCGCCTCAGGGAGAGTGGCCAACGTCCTGACTTTC.

As for this clonotype: Here the CDR3 omits its conserved ending phenylalanine or tryptophan, so a read error is the likely source. This chain joins TRBV20-1 and TRBJ1-2; unclear D gene. The CDR3 runs to 12 residues. The germline V and J ends were trimmed by 3 bases and 7 bases, with 12 bases remaining between them. Looked up from germline, CDR1 is DFQATT and CDR2 is SNEGSKA (reference sequence). In nucleotides, the CDR3 is TGCAGTGCTAGTTTACTTGGCATTGGCTACACCTCC. It codes for CSASLLGIGYTS.

A word on this clonotype: This may be a read error: a much more frequent sequence differs by one nucleotide. The chain combines TRBV6-2 or TRBV6-3 with TRBJ2-2; possible D gene TRBD1, 6 bases. The CDR3 totals 15 residues. The germline V gene has CDR1 MNHEY and CDR2 SVGEGT. Written as DNA, the CDR3 is TGTGCCAGCAGGGGGGACAAGGCGAACGCCGGGGATCTGTTTTTT. This codes for CASRGDKANAGDLFF.

This clonotype was counted at least ten times. The rearrangement links TRBV12-3 or TRBV12-4 to TRBJ1-2, with 7 nucleotides matching TRBD1. The ends lost 4 bases at V and 4 bases at J; junction bases unmatched: 6. This CDR3 region has 14 residues. The CDR3 DNA reads as TGTGCCAGCAGTTCCCGGACAGGAAGCTATGGCTACACCTTC. The encoded protein is CASSSRTGSYGYTF.

The sample holds many counts of this clonotype. J is TRBJ1-2 and V is TRBV6-1, with 7 bases aligning to TRBD1. J gave up 7 bases and V 1 base, and 6 bases lay outside the gene matches. The CDR3 runs to 14 residues. Germline V gene sequence: CDR1 MNHNS, CDR2 SASEGT. The CDR3 region is CASSEGQGGSGYTF. CDR3 bases: TGTGCCAGCAGTGAAGGACAGGGTGGCAGTGGCTACACCTTC.

The J gene is TRBJ2-5, the V gene TRBV14; unclear D gene. The germline V and J ends were trimmed by 2 bases and 2 bases, with 9 bases remaining between them. CDR3 length: 14 amino acids. Germline CDR1 is SGHDN and CDR2 is FVKESK. The CDR3 nucleotides are TGTGCCAGCAGCCAATGGGGTATTCAAGAGACCCAGTACTTC. This sequence encodes CASSQWGIQETQYF. Based on the CDR3 plus reference TRBV14 and TRBJ2-5, the full variable domain is EAGVTQFPSHSVIEKGQTVTLRCDPISGHDNLYWYRRVMGKEIKFLLHFVKESKQDESGMPNNRFLAERTGGTYSTLKVQPAELEDSGVYFCASSQWGIQETQYFGPGTRLLVL.

This chain links TRBV28 with TRBJ2-3; 7 bases map to TRBD2. Germline-derived CDR1 and CDR2 are MDHEN and SYDVKM. This CDR3 comprises 18 residues. With 2 bases clipped from V and 6 bases from J, the junction kept 17 bases outside the gene matches. CDR3 region: CASSLHPAGTQSWDTQYF. The CDR3 DNA is TGTGCCAGCAGTTTACACCCAGCGGGAACACAAAGTTGGGATACGCAGTATTTT.

Many counts were recorded for this clonotype. The V and J genes are TRBV4-3 and TRBJ2-5, with D perhaps matching TRBD2 (6 bases). Germline V gives CDR1 LGHNA, CDR2 YSLEER. The CDR3 has 14 amino acids. Trimming cost V 1 base and J 7 bases, with 13 bases left between them. CDR3 amino acids: CASSQASGDGTQYF. In DNA, the CDR3 is TGCGCCAGCAGCCAAGCGTCGGGAGACGGGACCCAGTACTTC.

This clonotype was counted only a few times. The junction does not match germline at one end; this may be a read error. The chain uses TRBV4-1 and TRBJ2-5; TRBD2 matches at 15 bases. The CDR3 sequence is 17 residues long. CDR1 and CDR2 (germline): MGHRA, YSYEKL. CDR3 sequence: CASSQFGLAGGGETKYF. CDR3 DNA: TGCGCCAGCAGCCAGTTCGGACTAGCGGGAGGGGGGGAGACCAAGTACTTC.